This T cell receptor beta chain was retrieved from a study of OX40 agonist ivuxolimab in advanced cancers. Study-wide background: Partial responses were observed in three patients, of whom one had hepatocellular carcinoma and two had cutaneous melanoma.

Germline trimming cut 4 bases from V and 5 bases from J; bases unmatched to any gene: 6. There are 14 residues in the CDR3. Germline CDR1 reads MNHEY; CDR2 reads SMNVEV (reference sequence). TCRdb's table, derived via immunoSEQ multiplex PCR, lists solely in-frame clones and lacks some. The table has fewer than 15,000 clones, 80% seen once; the top ten hold around a third. Patients were ineligible given autoimmune disease history or systemic immunosuppression. Baseline, cycle 4 day 1, and cycle 7 day 1 were the blood sampling points. The clonotype was recovered from an adult with an advanced solid tumor such as melanoma, head and neck, liver or kidney cancer. Material: CD4+ or CD8+ T cells sorted from blood, obtained in a trial of the OX40 agonist ivuxolimab. The V and J genes are TRBV27 and TRBJ1-1; 8 bases are a match to TRBD1. CDR3 amino acids: CASSYGQGWTEAFF. The CDR3 region has the DNA TGTGCCAGCAGTTACGGACAGGGTTGGACTGAAGCTTTCTTT.